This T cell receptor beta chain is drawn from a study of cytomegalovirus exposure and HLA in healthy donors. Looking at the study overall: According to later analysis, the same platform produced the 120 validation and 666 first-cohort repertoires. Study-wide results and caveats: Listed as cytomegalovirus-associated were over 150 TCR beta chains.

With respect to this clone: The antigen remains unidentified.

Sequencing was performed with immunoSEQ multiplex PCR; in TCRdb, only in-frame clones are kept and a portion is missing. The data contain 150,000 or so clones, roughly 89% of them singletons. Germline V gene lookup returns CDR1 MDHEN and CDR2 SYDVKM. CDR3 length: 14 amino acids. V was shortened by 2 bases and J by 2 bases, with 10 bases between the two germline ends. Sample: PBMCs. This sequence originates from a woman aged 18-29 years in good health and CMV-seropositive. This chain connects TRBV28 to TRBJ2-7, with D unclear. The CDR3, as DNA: TGTGCCAGCAGTTTAGTACAGTTAACCTACGAGCAGTACTTC. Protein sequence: CASSLVQLTYEQYF.